This T cell receptor (beta chain) emerged from a study of T cell responses to AZD1222 COVID-19 vaccine (dated by TCRdb to about 2021). Regarding the complete study: AZD1222 recipients given second doses at about 4 weeks or at about 12 weeks were pooled, since spike-specific TCR depth and breadth were not found to differ between the two schedules. Trial participants were enrolled by age into subgroups of 18-55, 56-69 and 70-plus years, and 148, 28 and 57 TCR-sequenced participants, respectively, were included in these subgroups. TCR sequencing was performed for approximately 240 trial participants, of whom some 200 were given two doses of AZD1222 and around 25 were given two doses of MenACWY control vaccine. The investigation overall reported the following: In the small 56-69-year group, the increase in depth fell short of significance, most likely because of low power. Vaccine-associated CD4 TCRs spanned the whole spike protein, with dominant responses in regions 160-218 and 743-854. Only five to seven AZD1222 recipients were SARS-CoV-2 seropositive at baseline, limiting conclusions about previously exposed vaccinees. Most participants were white British and females outnumbered males, and the authors suggested that clonal diversity may have been underestimated. No day 14 peak-response samples were available, so repertoires were characterized only after the peak T cell response. Epitopes outside the regions mutated in the B.1.351 and B.1.1.7 variants were reportedly recognized by nearly half of the unique spike-specific TCRs. After two AZD1222 doses, spike-specific TCR breadth and depth were significantly higher than at day 0 and than in MenACWY recipients.

The time point tag for this specimen amounts to: baseline before first vaccination. Samples from vaccinated people were obtained from the UK trials COV001 and COV002, which included a single-blind randomized controlled phase 2/3 trial of AZD1222 (ChAdOx1 nCoV-19) in healthy adults. For TCRbeta chain sequencing, PBMC samples from trial participants were taken at day 0 and at day 28 after the second dose. In regard to this clone: It has no known antigen specificity. Base qualities are not at hand, and no much larger clone is one base apart.

The CDR3 regions of human TCRbeta chains were subjected to immunosequencing. As for the authors' bioinformatics: TCRs in the repertoires were compared against a reference library of SARS-CoV-2-specific TCRs that had been generated with the MIRA antigen-specificity platform. Breadth was defined as the fraction of unique TCRs that were SARS-CoV-2-associated. Depth was defined as the fraction of total T cells that were SARS-CoV-2-associated. Using the MIRA data, each spike-specific TCR was mapped to the spike region that the TCR reacts to and placed in a CD4 or CD8 class. Log10-transformed breadth and depth values were compared by one-way ANOVA with Sidak's multiple comparisons tests. Entries here come from immuneACCESS through TCRdb and include only in-frame sequences with V and J called. Some clones fail to appear in such tables; in the studies checked, an unresolved V gene covers under half of the shortfall, and the cause of the remainder is unknown. Clonal size and the V and J genes are those of that table, whereas D and trimming came from the DNA. The sample table holds about 150,000 clones, of which 88% were seen once. Together, the top ten hold about 15% of the sample.

Measured from the cysteine to the phenylalanine, the CDR3 is 15 residues long. Only the CDR3 region is kept as DNA, spanning 45 bases read in frame from base 1. Reading the germline V gene (reference sequence) gives CDR1 SGHNT and CDR2 YYREEE. Trimming accounts for 4 bases at V and 2 bases at J, while the number of junction bases matched to no gene is 7. The V and J genes are TRBV5-4 and TRBJ2-3; 7 nucleotides in the junction match TRBD2. This TCR derives from an adult in good health. The material sequenced was peripheral blood, taken on day 0 of AZD1222 vaccination. The DNA sequence is given as TGTGCCAGCAGCGTCGCCGGGACTATCACAGATACGCAGTATTTT. Its translation reads: CASSVAGTITDTQYF. The variable domain in full, with residues beyond the CDR3 obtained from the reference TRBV5-4 and TRBJ2-3 genes, is ETGVTQSPTHLIKTRGQQVTLRCSSQSGHNTVSWYQQALGQGPQFIFQYYREEENGRGNFPPRFSGLQFPNYSSELNVNALELDDSALYLCASSVAGTITDTQYFGPGTRLTVL.